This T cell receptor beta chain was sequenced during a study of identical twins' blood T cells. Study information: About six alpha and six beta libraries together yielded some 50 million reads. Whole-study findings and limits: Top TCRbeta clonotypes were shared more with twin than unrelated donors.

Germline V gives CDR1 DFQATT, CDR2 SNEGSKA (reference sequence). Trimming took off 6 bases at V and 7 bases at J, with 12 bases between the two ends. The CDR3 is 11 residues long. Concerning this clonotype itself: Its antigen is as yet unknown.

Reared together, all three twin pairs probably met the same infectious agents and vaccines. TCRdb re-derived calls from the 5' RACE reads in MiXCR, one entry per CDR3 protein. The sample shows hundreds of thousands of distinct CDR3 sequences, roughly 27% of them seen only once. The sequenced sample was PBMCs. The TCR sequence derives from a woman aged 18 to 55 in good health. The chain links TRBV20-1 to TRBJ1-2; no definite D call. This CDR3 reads CSAPLGIGYTF. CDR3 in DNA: TGCAGTGCCCCCTTGGGGATTGGCTACACCTTC.